This T cell receptor (beta chain) came from a study of T-cell memory formation after mild COVID-19. The wider study: Across donors, TCR clusters were largely donor specific. Points from the study as a whole: Clones that contracted from day 15 to 85 were balanced CD4/CD8, while later expanders leaned CD4+.

The CDR3 consists of 13 residues. In germline, CDR1 is SGHVS, CDR2 FQNEAQ. V was pared by 8 bases and J by 0 bases, with 4 bases of the junction left unmatched. This clonotype has only a few counts. The antigen is not known. TCR alpha and TCR beta cDNA libraries carrying sample barcodes and UMIs came from 5'RACE with constant-segment primers. Using its own MiXCR run on the 5' RACE reads, TCRdb lists one record per CDR3 protein. The top ten clones hold around 3.9% of a sample with about 180,000 distinct CDR3 sequences, about a fifth of them seen once. Sequenced sample: PBMCs or a T cell subset sorted from them (not recorded which). The V and J genes are TRBV7-8 and TRBJ2-7; TRBD2 matches 7 bases. This TCR came from a man aged 18-30 years who had mild COVID-19 (a few samples of this study predate the infection). Cell type and time point are not known. CDR3 region: CASRASGSYEQYF. The CDR3 coding sequence is TGTGCCAGCCGGGCTAGCGGCTCCTACGAGCAGTACTTC.